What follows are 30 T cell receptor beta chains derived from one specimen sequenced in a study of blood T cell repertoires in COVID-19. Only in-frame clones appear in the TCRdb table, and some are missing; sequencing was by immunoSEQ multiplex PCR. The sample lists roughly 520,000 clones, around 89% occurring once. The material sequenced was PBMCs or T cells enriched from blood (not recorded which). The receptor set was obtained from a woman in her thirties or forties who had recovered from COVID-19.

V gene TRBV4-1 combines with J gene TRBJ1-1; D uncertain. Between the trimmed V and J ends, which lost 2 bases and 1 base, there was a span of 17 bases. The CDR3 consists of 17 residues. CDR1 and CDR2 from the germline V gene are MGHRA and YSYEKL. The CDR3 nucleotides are TGCGCCAGCAGCCAACCCACCGCCGGGATCTCGAACACTGAAGCTTTCTTT. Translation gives CASSQPTAGISNTEAFF.

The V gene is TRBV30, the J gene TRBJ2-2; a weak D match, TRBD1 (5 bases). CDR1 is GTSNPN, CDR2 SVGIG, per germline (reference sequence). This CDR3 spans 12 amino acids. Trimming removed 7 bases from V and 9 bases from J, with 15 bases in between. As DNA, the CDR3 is TGTGCCTCCAATTTCAGGGAATGGGAGCTGTTTTTT. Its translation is CASNFREWELFF. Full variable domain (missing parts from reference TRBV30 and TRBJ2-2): SQTIHQWPATLVQPVGSPLSLECTVEGTSNPNLYWYRQAAGRGLQLLFYSVGIGQISSEVPQNLSASRPQDRQFILSSKKLLLSDSGFYLCASNFREWELFFGEGSRLTVL.

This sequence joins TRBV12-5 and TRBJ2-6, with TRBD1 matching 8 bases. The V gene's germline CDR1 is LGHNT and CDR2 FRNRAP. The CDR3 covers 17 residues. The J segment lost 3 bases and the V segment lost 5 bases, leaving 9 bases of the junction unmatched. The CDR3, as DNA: TGTGCTAGTGGTCCCCCGGACAGGGCCTATGGGGCCAACGTCCTGACTTTC. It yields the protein CASGPPDRAYGANVLTF.

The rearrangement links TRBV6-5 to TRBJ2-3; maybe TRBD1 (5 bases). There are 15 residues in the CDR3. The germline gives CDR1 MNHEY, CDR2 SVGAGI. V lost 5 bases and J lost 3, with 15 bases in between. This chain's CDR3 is CASSHRTPVTDTQYF. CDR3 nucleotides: TGTGCCAGCAGTCACAGGACGCCGGTAACAGATACGCAGTATTTT.

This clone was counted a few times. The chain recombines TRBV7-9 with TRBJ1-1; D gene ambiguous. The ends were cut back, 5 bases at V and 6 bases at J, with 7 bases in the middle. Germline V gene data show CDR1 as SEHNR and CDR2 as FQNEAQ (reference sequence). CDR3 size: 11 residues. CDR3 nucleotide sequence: TGTGCCAGCAGCCAAGCACCTGAAGCTTTCTTT. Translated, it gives CASSQAPEAFF.

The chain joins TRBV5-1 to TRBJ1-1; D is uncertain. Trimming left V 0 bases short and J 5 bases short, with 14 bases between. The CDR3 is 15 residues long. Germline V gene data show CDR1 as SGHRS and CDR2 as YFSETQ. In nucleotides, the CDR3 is TGCGCCAGCAGCTTGGGGGGAGTGTTGGAGACTGAAGCTTTCTTT. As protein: CASSLGGVLETEAFF. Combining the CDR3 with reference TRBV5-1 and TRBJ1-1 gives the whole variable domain KAGVTQTPRYLIKTRGQQVTLSCSPISGHRSVSWYQQTPGQGLQFLFEYFSETQRNKGNFPGRFSGRQFSNSRSEMNVSTLELGDSALYLCASSLGGVLETEAFFGQGTRLTVV.

Here the CDR3 reads CASSLVLYNEQFF. CDR3 nucleotides: TGTGCCAGCAGCTTAGTGCTATACAATGAGCAGTTCTTC. This sequence joins TRBV7-8 and TRBJ2-1; D remains unclear. The germline V and J ends were trimmed by 1 base and 4 bases, with 5 bases remaining between them. The CDR3 consists of 13 residues. Germline V lookup: CDR1 SGHVS, CDR2 FQNEAQ.

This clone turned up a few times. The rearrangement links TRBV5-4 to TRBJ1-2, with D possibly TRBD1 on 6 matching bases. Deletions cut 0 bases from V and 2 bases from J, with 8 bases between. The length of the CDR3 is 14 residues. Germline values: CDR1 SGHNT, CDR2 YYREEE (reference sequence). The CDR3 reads CASSLGGTNYGYTF. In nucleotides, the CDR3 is TGTGCCAGCAGCTTGGGGGGGACAAACTATGGCTACACCTTC.

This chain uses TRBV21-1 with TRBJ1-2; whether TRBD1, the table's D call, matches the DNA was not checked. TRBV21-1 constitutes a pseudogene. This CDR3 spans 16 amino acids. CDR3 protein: CASTRDLWTGHYGYTF. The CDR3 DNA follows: TGTGCCAGCACCCGCGACCTGTGGACAGGGCACTATGGCTACACCTTC.

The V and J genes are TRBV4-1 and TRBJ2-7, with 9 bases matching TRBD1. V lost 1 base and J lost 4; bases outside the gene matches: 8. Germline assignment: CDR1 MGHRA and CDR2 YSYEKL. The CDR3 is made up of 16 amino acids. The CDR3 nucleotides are TGCGCCAGCAGCCAAGGGTCCGGGACAGGGATGTACGAGCAGTACTTC. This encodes CASSQGSGTGMYEQYF.

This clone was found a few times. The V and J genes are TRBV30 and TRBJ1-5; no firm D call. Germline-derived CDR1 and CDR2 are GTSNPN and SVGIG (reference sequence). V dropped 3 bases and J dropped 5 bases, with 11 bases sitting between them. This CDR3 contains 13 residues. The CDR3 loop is CAWRRSRDQPQHF. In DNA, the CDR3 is TGTGCCTGGAGAAGGTCTCGGGATCAGCCCCAGCATTTT.

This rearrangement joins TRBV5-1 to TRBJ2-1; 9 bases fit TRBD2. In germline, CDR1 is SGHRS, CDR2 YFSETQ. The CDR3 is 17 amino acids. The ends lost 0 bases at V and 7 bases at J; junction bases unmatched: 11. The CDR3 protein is CASSLGAGGPPLNEQFF. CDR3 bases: TGCGCCAGCAGCTTGGGGGCGGGAGGGCCCCCGTTGAATGAGCAGTTCTTC. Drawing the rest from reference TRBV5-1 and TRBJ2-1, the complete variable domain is KAGVTQTPRYLIKTRGQQVTLSCSPISGHRSVSWYQQTPGQGLQFLFEYFSETQRNKGNFPGRFSGRQFSNSRSEMNVSTLELGDSALYLCASSLGAGGPPLNEQFFGPGTRLTVL.

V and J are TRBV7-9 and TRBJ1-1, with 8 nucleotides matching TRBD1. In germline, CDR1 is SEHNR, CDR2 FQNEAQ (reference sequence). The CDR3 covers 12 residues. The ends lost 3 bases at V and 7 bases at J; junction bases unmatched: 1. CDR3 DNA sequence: TGTGCCAGCAGCTTCACAGGGGGTGAAGCTTTCTTT. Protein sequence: CASSFTGGEAFF.

CDR3 amino acids: CAWMGGTKPGKSYEQYF. The CDR3 nucleotides read TGTGCCTGGATGGGGGGGACTAAGCCCGGCAAGTCCTACGAGCAGTACTTC. The chain recombines TRBV30 with TRBJ2-7, with 7 nucleotides matching TRBD2. This CDR3 is built from 17 residues. The germline gives CDR1 GTSNPN, CDR2 SVGIG (reference sequence). V shed 4 bases and J 1 base; nucleotides not matched to a gene: 16.

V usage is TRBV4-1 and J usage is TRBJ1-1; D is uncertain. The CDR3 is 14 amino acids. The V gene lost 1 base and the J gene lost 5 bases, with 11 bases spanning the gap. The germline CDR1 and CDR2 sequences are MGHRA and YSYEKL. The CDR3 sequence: CASSQGSGITEAFF. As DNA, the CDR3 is TGCGCCAGCAGCCAAGGGTCGGGGATTACTGAAGCTTTCTTT.

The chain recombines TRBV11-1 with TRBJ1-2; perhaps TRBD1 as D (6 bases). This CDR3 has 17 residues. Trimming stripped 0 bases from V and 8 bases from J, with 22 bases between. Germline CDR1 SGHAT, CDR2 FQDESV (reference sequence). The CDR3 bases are TGTGCCAGCAGCTTAGCCCCCGCGGGGGCGTCTTTTGGCGGCTACACCTTC. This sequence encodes CASSLAPAGASFGGYTF. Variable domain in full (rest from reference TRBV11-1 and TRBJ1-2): EAEVAQSPRYKITEKSQAVAFWCDPISGHATLYWYRQILGQGPELLVQFQDESVVDDSQLPKDRFSAERLKGVDSTLKIQPAELGDSAMYLCASSLAPAGASFGGYTFGSGTRLTVV.

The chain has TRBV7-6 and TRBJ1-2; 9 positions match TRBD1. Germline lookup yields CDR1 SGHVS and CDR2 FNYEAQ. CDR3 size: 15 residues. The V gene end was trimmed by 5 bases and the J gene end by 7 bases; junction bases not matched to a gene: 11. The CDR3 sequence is CASSREPGQGAGYTF. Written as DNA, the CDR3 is TGTGCCAGCAGCCGGGAACCGGGACAGGGTGCTGGCTACACCTTC.

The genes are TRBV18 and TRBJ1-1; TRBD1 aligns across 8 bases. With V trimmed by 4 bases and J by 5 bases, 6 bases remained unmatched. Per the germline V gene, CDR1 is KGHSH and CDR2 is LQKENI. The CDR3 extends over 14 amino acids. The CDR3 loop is CASSLGQGETEAFF. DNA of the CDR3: TGTGCCAGCTCACTAGGACAGGGCGAAACTGAAGCTTTCTTT.

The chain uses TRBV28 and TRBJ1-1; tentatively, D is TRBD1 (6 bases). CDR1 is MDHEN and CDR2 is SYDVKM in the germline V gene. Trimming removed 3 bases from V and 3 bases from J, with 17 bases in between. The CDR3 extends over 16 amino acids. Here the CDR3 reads CASSLATGGLDTEAFF. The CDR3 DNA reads TGTGCCAGCAGTTTGGCCACGGGGGGCCTCGACACTGAAGCTTTCTTT. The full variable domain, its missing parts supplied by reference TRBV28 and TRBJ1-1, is DVKVTQSSRYLVKRTGEKVFLECVQDMDHENMFWYRQDPGLGLRLIYFSYDVKMKEKGDIPEGYSVSREKKERFSLILESASTNQTSMYLCASSLATGGLDTEAFFGQGTRLTVV.

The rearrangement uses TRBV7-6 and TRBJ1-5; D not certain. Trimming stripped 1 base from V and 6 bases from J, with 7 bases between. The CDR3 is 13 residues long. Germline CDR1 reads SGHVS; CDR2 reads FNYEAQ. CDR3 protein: CASSLVSGQPQHF. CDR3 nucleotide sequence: TGTGCCAGCAGCTTAGTATCCGGTCAGCCCCAGCATTTT.

The CDR3 region is CASSQAVQRQGYNEQFF. The CDR3 DNA follows: TGCGCCAGCAGCCAAGCGGTCCAAAGGCAGGGCTACAATGAGCAGTTCTTC. The J gene is TRBJ2-1, the V gene TRBV4-3; weak D call: TRBD1 (5 bases). Trimming pared 1 base from V and 3 bases from J, leaving 16 bases between. The CDR3 length is 17 residues. Germline CDR1 is LGHNA and CDR2 is YSLEER.

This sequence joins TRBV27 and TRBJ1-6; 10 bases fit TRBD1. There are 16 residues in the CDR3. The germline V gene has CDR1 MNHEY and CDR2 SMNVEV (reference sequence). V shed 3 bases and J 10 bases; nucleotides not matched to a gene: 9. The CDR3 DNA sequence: TGTGCCAGCAGTTTCGGGACAGGGGTCGGAGGATCACCCCTCCACTTT. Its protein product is CASSFGTGVGGSPLHF.

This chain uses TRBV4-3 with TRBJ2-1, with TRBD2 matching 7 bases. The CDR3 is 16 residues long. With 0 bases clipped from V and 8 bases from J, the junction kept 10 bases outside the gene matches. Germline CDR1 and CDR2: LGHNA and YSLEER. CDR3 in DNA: TGCGCCAGCAGCCAAGACCAGCGGGATGGGAGGGATGAGCAGTTCTTC. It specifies CASSQDQRDGRDEQFF.

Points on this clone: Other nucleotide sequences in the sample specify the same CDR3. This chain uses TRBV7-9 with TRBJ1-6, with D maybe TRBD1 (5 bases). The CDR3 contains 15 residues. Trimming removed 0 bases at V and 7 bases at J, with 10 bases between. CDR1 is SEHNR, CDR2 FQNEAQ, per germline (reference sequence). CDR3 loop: CASSLAGRVNSPLHF. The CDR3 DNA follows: TGTGCCAGCAGCTTAGCCGGCAGGGTGAATTCACCCCTCCACTTT. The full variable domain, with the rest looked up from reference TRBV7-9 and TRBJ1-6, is DTGVSQNPRHKITKRGQNVTFRCDPISEHNRLYWYRQTLGQGPEFLTYFQNEAQLEKSRLLSDRFSAERPKGSFSTLEIQRTEQGDSAMYLCASSLAGRVNSPLHFGNGTRLTVT.

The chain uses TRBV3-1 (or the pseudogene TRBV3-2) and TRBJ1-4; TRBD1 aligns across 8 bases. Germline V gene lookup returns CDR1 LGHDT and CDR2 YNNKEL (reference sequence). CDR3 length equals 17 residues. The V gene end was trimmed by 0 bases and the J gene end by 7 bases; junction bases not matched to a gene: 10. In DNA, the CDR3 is TGTGCCAGCAGCCAAGATTTAACCCGGACAGGGTCTGAAAAACTGTTTTTT. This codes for CASSQDLTRTGSEKLFF.

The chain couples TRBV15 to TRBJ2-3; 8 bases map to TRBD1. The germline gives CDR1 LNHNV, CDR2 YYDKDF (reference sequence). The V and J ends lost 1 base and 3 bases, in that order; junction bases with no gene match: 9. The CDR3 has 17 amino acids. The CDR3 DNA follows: TGTGCCACCAGCAGAGGATATGGCAGGGGGCGTACAGATACGCAGTATTTT. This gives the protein CATSRGYGRGRTDTQYF.

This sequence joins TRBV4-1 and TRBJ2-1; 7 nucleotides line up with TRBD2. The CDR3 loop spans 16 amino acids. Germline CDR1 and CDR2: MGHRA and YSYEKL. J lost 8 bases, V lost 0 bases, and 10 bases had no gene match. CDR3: CASSQEDGGRGYEQFF. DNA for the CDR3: TGCGCCAGCAGCCAAGAGGATGGCGGGAGAGGCTATGAGCAGTTCTTC.

The CDR3 region has the DNA TGTGCCAGCTCACCAGGGGGAGGTCCTGGAAACACCATATATTTT. Translating gives CASSPGGGPGNTIYF. The chain uses TRBV18 and TRBJ1-3; tentatively, D is TRBD1 (5 bases). The CDR3 is made up of 15 amino acids. Germline assignment: CDR1 KGHSH and CDR2 LQKENI. V shed 2 bases and J shed 2 bases, with 10 bases lying between them.

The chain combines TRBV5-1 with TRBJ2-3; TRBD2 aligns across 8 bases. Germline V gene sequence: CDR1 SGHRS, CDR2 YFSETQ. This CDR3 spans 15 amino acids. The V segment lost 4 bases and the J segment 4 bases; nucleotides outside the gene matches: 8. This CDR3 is CASSNGLAGADTQYF. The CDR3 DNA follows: TGCGCCAGCAGCAACGGACTAGCCGGCGCAGATACGCAGTATTTT.

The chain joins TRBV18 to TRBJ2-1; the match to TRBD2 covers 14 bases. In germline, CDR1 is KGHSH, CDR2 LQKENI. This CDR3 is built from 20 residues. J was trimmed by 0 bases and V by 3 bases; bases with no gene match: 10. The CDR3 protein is CASSPVTSGRADSSYNEQFF. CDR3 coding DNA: TGTGCCAGCTCACCTGTGACTAGCGGGAGGGCCGATAGCTCCTACAATGAGCAGTTCTTC.